The rows below give T cell receptor beta chains drawn from one sample of a study of T cell responses to AZD1222 COVID-19 vaccine. Clones were sequenced by immunoSEQ multiplex PCR, and TCRdb holds only the in-frame ones, with some missing. The data contain 90,000 to 150,000 clones, approximately 84% of them seen just once; the ten biggest clones take up around 10%. This specimen consisted of peripheral blood, obtained on day 0 of AZD1222 vaccination. Receptors originate from an adult in good health. The CDR3 runs from the conserved cysteine through the conserved F or W. D genes are given only for firm matches. Rows give clone size only sometimes, using once, few, many, or a class for an expanded clone.

j_call	v_call	d_call	clone_size	cdr3_aa	cdr3_nt
TRBJ1-5	TRBV7-9	.	.	CASSLNSNQPQHF	TGTGCCAGCAGCTTAAATAGCAATCAGCCCCAGCATTTT
TRBJ1-4	TRBV18	TRBD1	.	CASSPGQGNEKLFF	TGTGCCAGCTCGCCGGGACAGGGTAATGAAAAACTGTTTTTT
TRBJ2-7	TRBV4-2	.	.	CASSQDLMGGPGEQYF	TGTGCCAGCAGCCAAGATCTAATGGGGGGCCCAGGCGAGCAGTACTTC
TRBJ1-5	TRBV18	.	.	CASSPSTGYQPQHF	TGTGCCAGCTCACCATCTACAGGGTATCAGCCCCAGCATTTT
TRBJ1-5	TRBV5-1	.	.	CASSLFGDSNQPQHF	TGCGCCAGCAGCTTGTTTGGCGATAGCAATCAGCCCCAGCATTTT
TRBJ2-3	TRBV6-2/TRBV6-3	TRBD2	.	CASSYELAGVPTDTQYF	TGTGCCAGCAGTTACGAGCTAGCGGGAGTCCCAACAGATACGCAGTATTTT
TRBJ1-1	TRBV7-9	.	.	CASSFRENTEAFF	TGTGCCAGCAGCTTTCGGGAGAACACTGAAGCTTTCTTT
TRBJ2-1	TRBV5-1	.	.	CASSLVAAEQFF	TGCGCCAGCAGCTTGGTGGCGGCGGAGCAGTTCTTC
TRBJ1-2	TRBV5-1	TRBD1	.	CASSLAGQVPYGYTF	TGCGCCAGCAGCTTGGCCGGACAGGTCCCCTATGGCTACACCTTC
TRBJ2-1	TRBV7-8	TRBD2	.	CASSSTSGRVHNEQFF	TGTGCCAGCAGCTCCACTAGCGGGAGGGTCCACAATGAGCAGTTCTTC
TRBJ1-2	TRBV5-1	.	.	CASSNPTAYGYTF	TGCGCCAGCAGCAACCCGACAGCTTATGGCTACACCTTC
TRBJ2-7	TRBV28	TRBD2	once	CASNLAGSSYEQYF	TGTGCCAGCAACCTAGCGGGATCCTCCTACGAGCAGTACTTC
TRBJ1-1	TRBV2	.	.	CASEAARFTEAFF	TGTGCCAGCGAGGCCGCGCGCTTTACTGAAGCTTTCTTT
TRBJ1-1	TRBV11-2	.	few	CASSPDWNTEAFF	TGTGCCAGCAGCCCCGACTGGAACACTGAAGCTTTCTTT
TRBJ1-1	TRBV7-6	.	.	CASSLQGYTEAFF	TGTGCCAGCAGCCTTCAGGGTTACACTGAAGCTTTCTTT
TRBJ1-2	TRBV6-2/TRBV6-3	.	.	CASSHYPTKDGYTF	TGTGCCAGCAGTCACTACCCGACAAAGGATGGCTACACCTTC
TRBJ2-7	TRBV5-4	TRBD1	.	CASSLGTGAEQYF	TGTGCCAGCAGCTTGGGGACAGGAGCCGAGCAGTACTTC
TRBJ2-4	TRBV10-3	TRBD2	few	CAISDSGREVGKNIQYF	TGTGCCATCAGTGACAGTGGGCGGGAGGTGGGCAAAAACATTCAGTACTTC
TRBJ1-5	TRBV5-8	TRBD1	.	CASSLWTGGRQPQHF	TGTGCCAGCAGCCTTTGGACAGGGGGCAGGCAGCCCCAGCATTTT
TRBJ1-1	TRBV12-3/TRBV12-4	TRBD1	.	CASRMTGGTEAFF	TGTGCCAGCAGGATGACAGGGGGCACTGAAGCTTTCTTT
TRBJ1-5	TRBV19	.	.	CASTTDWGGTQPQHF	TGTGCCAGTACCACAGATTGGGGGGGGACGCAGCCCCAGCATTTT
TRBJ2-1	TRBV6-2/TRBV6-3	.	.	CASSYGIPAIEQFF	TGTGCCAGCAGTTATGGGATCCCAGCGATCGAGCAGTTCTTC
TRBJ2-6	TRBV3-1/TRBV3-2	.	.	CASSQESRANVLTF	TGTGCCAGCAGCCAAGAGTCGAGGGCCAACGTCCTGACTTTC
TRBJ2-1	TRBV10-3	.	.	CAMGGHEQFF	TGTGCCATGGGGGGGCATGAGCAGTTCTTC
TRBJ2-7	TRBV5-1	.	.	CASSPSGVTYEQYF	TGCGCCAGCAGTCCAAGTGGGGTTACCTACGAGCAGTACTTC
TRBJ2-3	TRBV7-9	TRBD1	.	CASSPWDSRDTQYF	TGTGCCAGCAGCCCCTGGGACAGCCGAGATACGCAGTATTTT
TRBJ2-7	TRBV6-5	.	.	CASRPIGRANEQYF	TGTGCCAGCAGACCTATAGGCAGGGCAAACGAGCAGTACTTC
TRBJ2-1	TRBV7-9	TRBD2	.	CASSLGREGQFF	TGTGCCAGCAGCCTAGGGCGGGAGGGGCAGTTCTTC
TRBJ2-1	TRBV2	.	.	CASNPKGNEQFF	TGTGCCAGCAATCCTAAGGGCAATGAGCAGTTCTTC
TRBJ2-1	TRBV29-1	.	.	CSGQGYNEQFF	TGCAGCGGTCAGGGGTACAATGAGCAGTTCTTC
TRBJ2-3	TRBV5-8	.	.	CASSFSPPGSFADTQYF	TGTGCCAGCAGCTTCTCCCCACCGGGGAGCTTTGCAGATACGCAGTATTTT
TRBJ2-6	TRBV7-2	.	.	CASSFQPSGANVLTF	TGTGCCAGCAGCTTCCAGCCCTCTGGGGCCAACGTCCTGACTTTC
TRBJ1-2	TRBV5-4	TRBD1	few	CASSPRQGFQHGYTF	TGTGCCAGCAGCCCCCGACAGGGTTTCCAGCATGGCTACACCTTC
TRBJ2-7	TRBV5-1	.	.	CASSFESLQTGEQYF	TGCGCCAGCAGCTTCGAGTCGTTACAAACGGGGGAGCAGTACTTC
TRBJ1-5	TRBV12-3/TRBV12-4	.	.	CASSLAEATRHF	TGTGCCAGCAGTTTAGCGGAGGCGACACGACATTTT
TRBJ2-3	TRBV6-5	.	.	CASSYSSGANTDTQYF	TGTGCCAGCAGTTACTCGAGTGGGGCCAACACAGATACGCAGTATTTT
TRBJ1-1	TRBV6-5	.	.	CASSLSGGTNTEAFF	TGTGCCAGCAGTCTAAGTGGAGGTACGAACACTGAAGCTTTCTTT
TRBJ1-2	TRBV3-1/TRBV3-2	.	.	CASSLTGPPNYGYTF	TGTGCCAGCAGTCTTACAGGGCCCCCTAACTATGGCTACACCTTC
TRBJ1-6	TRBV10-1	.	.	CASTGQKGSPLHF	TGCGCCAGTACGGGACAAAAGGGATCACCCCTCCACTTT
TRBJ2-1	TRBV5-6	TRBD2	.	CASSSGGATVEQFF	TGTGCCAGCAGCAGCGGGGGGGCTACGGTTGAGCAGTTCTTC
TRBJ1-5	TRBV4-1	.	.	CASSQGFSGAYQPQHF	TGCGCCAGCAGCCAAGGTTTTTCAGGGGCCTATCAGCCCCAGCATTTT
TRBJ1-3	TRBV28	.	.	CASTSSGSGNTIYF	TGTGCCAGCACCAGTTCGGGCTCTGGAAACACCATATATTTT
TRBJ1-1	TRBV2	.	.	CASSGHVNTEAFF	TGTGCCAGCAGTGGCCATGTGAACACTGAAGCTTTCTTT
TRBJ1-6	TRBV7-9	.	.	CASSLVSGLGSPLHF	TGTGCCAGCAGCTTAGTATCGGGGTTGGGTTCACCCCTCCACTTT
TRBJ1-5	TRBV2	.	.	CASSVEGLGNQPQHF	TGTGCCAGCAGTGTTGAGGGGTTGGGCAATCAGCCCCAGCATTTT
TRBJ1-4	TRBV6-1	.	.	CASSEDRVNEKLFF	TGTGCCAGCAGTGAAGACAGGGTAAATGAAAAACTGTTTTTT